The sequence of this T cell receptor (beta chain) was determined in a study of blood T cell repertoires in COVID-19. Study-level information: Samples taken during acute and convalescent COVID-19 were collected in the United States, Italy and Spain. PBMCs, B-cell-depleted T cells, or T cells were the source of the cDNA or gDNA that made up the material.

Exposed enrollees encountered a COVID-19 case at some point within 2 weeks before study entry. Original processing notes: Nucleated cell number was recorded as an estimate derived from reference gene primer amplification. Method: immunoSEQ multiplex PCR; TCRdb's copy keeps in-frame clones and lacks some. That table gives V, J and clone size, and the DNA gave D and trimming. The sample has 200,000 to 250,000 clones; about 87% are singletons. After removal of 4 bases from V and 0 bases from J, the junction contained 6 bases not matched to a gene. Per the germline V gene, CDR1 is LNHNV and CDR2 is YYDKDF (reference sequence). The length of the CDR3 is 16 residues.

The chain couples TRBV15 to TRBJ1-1; 9 bases line up with TRBD1. The sequence came from a woman aged 25-40 years who had been exposed to COVID-19. Input material: PBMCs or T cells enriched from blood (not recorded which). The chain's CDR3 is CATSKYRGPMNTEAFF. The CDR3 coding sequence is TGTGCCACCAGCAAGTACAGGGGGCCCATGAACACTGAAGCTTTCTTT.